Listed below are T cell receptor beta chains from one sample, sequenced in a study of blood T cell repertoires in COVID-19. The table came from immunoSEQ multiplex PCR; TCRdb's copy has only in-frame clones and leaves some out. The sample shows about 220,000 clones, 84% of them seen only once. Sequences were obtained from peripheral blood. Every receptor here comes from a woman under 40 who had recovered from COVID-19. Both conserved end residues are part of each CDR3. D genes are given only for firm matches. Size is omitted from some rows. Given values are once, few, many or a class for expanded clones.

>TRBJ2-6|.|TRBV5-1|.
TGCGCCAGCAGCTTTTCAGGGAGGAGGTCTGGGGCCAACGTCCTGACTTTC
CASSFSGRRSGANVLTF
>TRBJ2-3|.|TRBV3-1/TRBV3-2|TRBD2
TGTGCCAGCAGCCACGGGACTAACACAGATACGCAGTATTTT
CASSHGTNTDTQYF
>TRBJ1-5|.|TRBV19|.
TGTGCCAGTTATGGGGGAGGACGCAATCAGCCCCAGCATTTT
CASYGGGRNQPQHF
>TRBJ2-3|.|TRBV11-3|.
TGTGCCAGCAGCTTGGAGGCGGGCACAGATACGCAGTATTTT
CASSLEAGTDTQYF
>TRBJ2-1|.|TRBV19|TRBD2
TGTGCCAGTAGTAACCTAGCGGTTAGCTCCTACAATGAGCAGTTCTTC
CASSNLAVSSYNEQFF
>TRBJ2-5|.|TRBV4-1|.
TGCGCCAGCAGCCTTTCGGGACGGGAGCAGGTATCAGAGACCCAGTACTTC
CASSLSGREQVSETQYF
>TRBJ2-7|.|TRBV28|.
TGTGCCAGCAGTTTTTCGTTCGGGGTAGCGTACGAGCAGTACTTC
CASSFSFGVAYEQYF
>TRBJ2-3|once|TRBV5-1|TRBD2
TGCGCCAGCAGCTTGGCACTAGCGGGAGTTGGATCAGATACGCAGTATTTT
CASSLALAGVGSDTQYF
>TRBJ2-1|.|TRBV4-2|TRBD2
TGTGCCAGCAGCCAAGAAAAACTGGCGGGAGATGAGCAGTTCTTC
CASSQEKLAGDEQFF
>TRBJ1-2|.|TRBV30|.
TGTGCCTGGATGGGAGGCAGCCGGTATGGCTACACCTTC
CAWMGGSRYGYTF
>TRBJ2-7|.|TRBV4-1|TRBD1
TGCGCCAGCAGCCAACAATTTAAGGGACAGGGGGCCTACGAGCAGTACTTC
CASSQQFKGQGAYEQYF
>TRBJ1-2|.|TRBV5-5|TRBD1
TGTGCCAGCAGCTTGGCGCAGGGGGCAGGTGGCTACACCTTC
CASSLAQGAGGYTF
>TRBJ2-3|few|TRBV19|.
TGTGCCAGTGGGGCCACGAAGGATACGCAGTATTTT
CASGATKDTQYF
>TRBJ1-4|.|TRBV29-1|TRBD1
TGCAGCGGTTGGAAGCCAGGGGGAGCTAATGAAAAACTGTTTTTT
CSGWKPGGANEKLFF
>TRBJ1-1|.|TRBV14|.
TGTGCCAGCAGCCAAATTACAGGGACCAACACTGAAGCTTTCTTT
CASSQITGTNTEAFF
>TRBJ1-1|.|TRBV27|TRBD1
TGTGCCAGCAGTCGAACAGGTTGGACAGGTCAGGACACTGAAGCTTTCTTT
CASSRTGWTGQDTEAFF
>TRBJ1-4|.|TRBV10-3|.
TGTGCCATCAGCCGCTACAGGGTTGAAAAACTGTTTTTT
CAISRYRVEKLFF
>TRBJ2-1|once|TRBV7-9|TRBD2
TGTGCCAGCAGCTTAGTGTGGACTAGCGGGTCCTACAATGAGCAGTTCTTC
CASSLVWTSGSYNEQFF
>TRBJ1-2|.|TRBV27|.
TGTGCCAGCAGTTTATCGGGGACATCTCCTCGCTCCTTC
CASSLSGTSPRSF
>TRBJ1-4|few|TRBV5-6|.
TGTGCCAGCAGCGTCCTCGCAACTAATGAAAAACTGTTTTTT
CASSVLATNEKLFF
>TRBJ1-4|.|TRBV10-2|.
TGCGCCAGCAGCCTAGGGGGGGCACCTAATGAAAAACTGTTTTTT
CASSLGGAPNEKLFF
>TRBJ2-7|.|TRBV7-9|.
TGTGCCAGCAGCACGGTGAGGGAGTCAGCCTACGAGCAGTACTTC
CASSTVRESAYEQYF
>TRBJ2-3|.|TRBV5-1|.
TGCGCCAGCAGCTTGGATGGCGGGGGCACAGATACGCAGTATTTT
CASSLDGGGTDTQYF
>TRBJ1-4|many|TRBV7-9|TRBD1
TGTGCCAGCAGCTTAGCGGGACAGGGGAGGGAAAAACTGTTTTTT
CASSLAGQGREKLFF
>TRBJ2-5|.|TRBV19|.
TGTGCCAGTAGTCCGGGGGAGACCCAGTACTTC
CASSPGETQYF
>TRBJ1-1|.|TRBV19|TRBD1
TGTGCCAGTAGTATCCCCCCCCCAGGGGGCTGGGCTGAAGCTTTCTTT
CASSIPPPGGWAEAFF
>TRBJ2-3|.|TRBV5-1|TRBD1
TGCGCCAGCAGCGGGGGGACAGGGGCCTTTTCTAGCACAGATACGCAGTATTTT
CASSGGTGAFSSTDTQYF
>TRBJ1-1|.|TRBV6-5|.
TGTGCCAGCAGTTACTCCCTGGGACTAGGAAACACTGAAGCTTTCTTT
CASSYSLGLGNTEAFF
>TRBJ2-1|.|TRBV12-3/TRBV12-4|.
TGTGCCAGCAGTTTCCCATACAATGAGCAGTTCTTC
CASSFPYNEQFF
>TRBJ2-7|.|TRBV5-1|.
TGCGCCAGCAGTCCCAGTAATGCCTACGAGCAGTACTTC
CASSPSNAYEQYF
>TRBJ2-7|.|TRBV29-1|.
TGCAGCGCCCGCCCGAGCTCCTACGAGCAGTACTTC
CSARPSSYEQYF
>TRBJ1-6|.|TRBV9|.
TGTGCCAGCAGCGTAGGACATCTACAGAATTCACCCCTCCACTTT
CASSVGHLQNSPLHF
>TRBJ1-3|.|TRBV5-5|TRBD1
TGTGCCAGCAGCCCCTCTAGGACAGGGAGGTCGTACACCATATATTTT
CASSPSRTGRSYTIYF
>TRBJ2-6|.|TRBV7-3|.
TGTGCCAGCAGCTTAGTTAACTCTGGGGCCAACGTCCTGACTTTC
CASSLVNSGANVLTF
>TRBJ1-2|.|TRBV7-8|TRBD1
TGTGCCAGCAGCTTGACAGACAGGGGAATCTATGGCTACACCTTC
CASSLTDRGIYGYTF
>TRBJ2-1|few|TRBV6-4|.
TGTGCCAGCAGTACGACGGGGAGCTCCTACAATGAGCAGTTCTTC
CASSTTGSSYNEQFF
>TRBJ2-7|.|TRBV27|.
TGTGCCAGCAGTAACCGACTAGATAGTTTCGGCGAGCAGTACTTC
CASSNRLDSFGEQYF
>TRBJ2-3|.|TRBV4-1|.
TGCGCCAGCAGCCAAGAGGAGTGGAGATCCACAGATACGCAGTATTTT
CASSQEEWRSTDTQYF
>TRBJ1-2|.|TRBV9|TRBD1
TGTGCCAGCAGCGAGAGCCCAACAGGGGCTAGGAGCTATGGCTACACCTTC
CASSESPTGARSYGYTF
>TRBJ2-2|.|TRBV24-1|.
TGTGCCACCAGCCTCGGGGAAGCGAACACCGGGGAGCTGTTTTTT
CATSLGEANTGELFF
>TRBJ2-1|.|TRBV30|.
TGTGCCTGGACCCCAGGCAATGAGCAGTTCTTC
CAWTPGNEQFF
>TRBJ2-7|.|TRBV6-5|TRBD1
TGTGCCAGCAGTAACCAGGGGGTGTACACCTACGAGCAGTACTTC
CASSNQGVYTYEQYF
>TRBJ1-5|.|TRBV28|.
TGTGCCACCTGTGACAGTAGCAATCAGCCCCAGCATTTT
CATCDSSNQPQHF
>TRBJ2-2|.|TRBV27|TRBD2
TGTGCCAGCAGTTACTCAGCGGGAGAATCCCGGGAGCTGTTTTTT
CASSYSAGESRELFF
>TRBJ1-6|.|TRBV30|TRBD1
TGTGCCTGGGCTACAGGGGTATCCTATAATTCACCCCTCCACTTT
CAWATGVSYNSPLHF
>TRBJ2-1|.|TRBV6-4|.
TGTGCCAGCAGTGACTCGAGCTCGGAGCTTTTCTCCTACAATGAGCAGTTCTTC
CASSDSSSELFSYNEQFF
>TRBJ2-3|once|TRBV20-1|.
TGCAGTGCTAGTAAGGGGGGGGGTGGAGATACGCAGTATTTT
CSASKGGGGDTQYF
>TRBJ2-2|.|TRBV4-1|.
TGCGCCAGCAGCCAAGTGGCGCGGTCGAACACCGGGGAGCTGTTTTTT
CASSQVARSNTGELFF
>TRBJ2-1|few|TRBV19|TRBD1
TGTGCCAGTAGTGGCCCCGGGACAGGGGGTTTTTTGTCCTACAATGAGCAGTTCTTC
CASSGPGTGGFLSYNEQFF
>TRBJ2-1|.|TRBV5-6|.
TGTGCCAGCAGCTCGATTCTAGAGCCCTACAATGAGCAGTTCTTC
CASSSILEPYNEQFF
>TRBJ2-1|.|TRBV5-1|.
TGCGCCAGCCATCCGAAAGGGGAGTTAGGGGAGGATGAGCAGTTCTTC
CASHPKGELGEDEQFF
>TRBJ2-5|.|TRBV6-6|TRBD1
TGTGCCAGCAGTTTCTCGACAGGGGGCCAAGAGACCCAGTACTTC
CASSFSTGGQETQYF
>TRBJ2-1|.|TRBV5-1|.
TGCGCCAGCAGCCGTAGCGGTAGCTCCTACAATGAGCAGTTCTTC
CASSRSGSSYNEQFF